The entry that follows covers one T cell receptor beta chain sequence. Its antigen remains unidentified. This specimen comes from a study of immune evolution from preneoplasia to lung adenocarcinoma. Study conclusions and caveats: From normal lung to invasive adenocarcinoma, top clone frequencies appeared to decrease. Clonality was highest in normal lung, lower in later-stage lesions apparently.

Assay used: immunoSEQ multiplex PCR; TCRdb lists only in-frame clones, some missing. The sample lists around 15,000 clones, about 88% occurring once. V was shortened by 3 bases and J by 0 bases, with 12 bases between the two germline ends. Germline V gene data show CDR1 as LNHDA and CDR2 as SQIVND (reference sequence). The CDR3 sequence is 16 residues long. The rearrangement uses TRBV19 and TRBJ1-3, with no clear D. This sequence originates from a person aged 65-85 years with invasive lung adenocarcinoma. Source material: FFPE invasive lung adenocarcinoma tissue. CDR3 protein: CASSMFLRDSGNTIYF. The CDR3 nucleotides are TGTGCCAGTAGTATGTTTCTTCGCGACTCTGGAAACACCATATATTTT.